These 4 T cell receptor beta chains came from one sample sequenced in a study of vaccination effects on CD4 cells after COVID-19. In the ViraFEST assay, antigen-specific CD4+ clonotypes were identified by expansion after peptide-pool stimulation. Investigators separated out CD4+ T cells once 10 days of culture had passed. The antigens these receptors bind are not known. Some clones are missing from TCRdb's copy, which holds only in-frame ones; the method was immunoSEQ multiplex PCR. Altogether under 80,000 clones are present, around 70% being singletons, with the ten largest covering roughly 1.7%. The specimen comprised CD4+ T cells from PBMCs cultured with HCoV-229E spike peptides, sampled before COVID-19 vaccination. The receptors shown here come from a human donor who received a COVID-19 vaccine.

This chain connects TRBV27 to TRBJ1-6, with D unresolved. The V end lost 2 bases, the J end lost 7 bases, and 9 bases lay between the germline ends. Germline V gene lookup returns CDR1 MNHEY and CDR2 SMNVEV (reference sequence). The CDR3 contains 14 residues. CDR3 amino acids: CASSLHDPNSPLHF. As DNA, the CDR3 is TGTGCCAGCAGTTTACACGACCCGAATTCACCCCTCCACTTT.

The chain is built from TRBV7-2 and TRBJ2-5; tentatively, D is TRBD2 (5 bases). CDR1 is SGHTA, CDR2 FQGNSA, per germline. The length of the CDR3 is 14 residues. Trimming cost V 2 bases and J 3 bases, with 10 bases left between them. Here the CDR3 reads CASSLLTRKETQYF. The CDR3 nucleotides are TGTGCCAGCAGCTTATTAACTAGGAAAGAGACCCAGTACTTC.

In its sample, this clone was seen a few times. The CDR3 loop is CASSPFQIYGYTF. In nucleotides, the CDR3 is TGTGCCAGCAGTCCGTTCCAGATCTATGGCTACACCTTC. The chain joins TRBV6-5 to TRBJ1-2; D is ambiguous. The germline V gene encodes CDR1 MNHEY and CDR2 SVGAGI. The CDR3 contains 13 residues. Trimming left V 5 bases short and J 4 bases short, with 11 bases between.

As DNA, the CDR3 is TGTGCCAGCAGGGGACTAGCGGGGCACACCGGGGAGCTGTTTTTT. It codes for CASRGLAGHTGELFF. V is TRBV7-9 and J is TRBJ2-2; 13 bases are a match to TRBD2. The CDR3 has 15 residues. Germline loops: CDR1 SEHNR, CDR2 FQNEAQ (reference sequence). Trimming cost V 6 bases and J 3 bases; bases outside gene matches: 1.